What follows are 9 T cell receptor beta chains derived from one specimen sequenced in a study of cytomegalovirus exposure and HLA in healthy donors. 13 Jbeta primers and 60 Vbeta primers were used for the PCR. Sequencing was performed with immunoSEQ multiplex PCR; in TCRdb, only in-frame clones are kept and a portion is missing. The top ten clones hold around 3.1% of a sample with 150,000 to 200,000 clones, over 70% of them seen once. Sequencing was performed on PBMCs. The receptors originated from a woman aged 50 to 65 in good health and CMV-seropositive.

The genes are TRBV15 and TRBJ2-1; D gene uncertain. V lost 0 bases and J lost 5, with 11 bases in between. Germline V gives CDR1 LNHNV, CDR2 YYDKDF (reference sequence). The CDR3 runs to 15 residues. The CDR3 DNA follows: TGTGCCACCAGCAGAGATCGTGGGCCGAACAATGAGCAGTTCTTC. It yields the protein CATSRDRGPNNEQFF.

V and J are TRBV5-5 and TRBJ2-7; 9 bases match TRBD1. J lost 2 bases, V lost 2 bases, and 2 bases had no gene match. The CDR3 is 14 residues long. Germline V lookup: CDR1 SGHKS, CDR2 YYEKEE (reference sequence). The CDR3 nucleotides read TGTGCCAGCAGCTTCCGGGACAGGGCCTACGAGCAGTACTTC. Its translation is CASSFRDRAYEQYF.

The CDR3 DNA follows: TGTGCCAGCAGCTTTGCTGGGAGCGGGGTCAATGAGCAGTTCTTC. It specifies CASSFAGSGVNEQFF. The chain employs TRBV7-9 and TRBJ2-1; 7 bases agree with TRBD2. CDR1 is SEHNR and CDR2 is FQNEAQ in the germline V gene (reference sequence). This CDR3 region has 15 residues. Trimming removed 3 bases from V and 6 bases from J; junction bases left unmatched: 8. Full variable domain (outside the CDR3, taken from reference TRBV7-9 and TRBJ2-1): DTGVSQNPRHKITKRGQNVTFRCDPISEHNRLYWYRQTLGQGPEFLTYFQNEAQLEKSRLLSDRFSAERPKGSFSTLEIQRTEQGDSAMYLCASSFAGSGVNEQFFGPGTRLTVL.

This clone has just a few counts. This rearrangement joins TRBV4-1 to TRBJ2-3; D may be TRBD1 (5 bases). Trimming took 0 bases from V and 6 from J, leaving 19 bases between them. The CDR3 spans 17 residues. Looked up from germline, CDR1 is MGHRA and CDR2 is YSYEKL. In DNA, the CDR3 is TGCGCCAGCAGCCAAGAGGGCCCCGGCAGGGCGACGGATACGCAGTATTTT. Translation: CASSQEGPGRATDTQYF.

The chain combines TRBV11-2 with TRBJ1-1, with a possible D match to TRBD1 (6 bases). Trimming left V 4 bases short and J 0 bases short, with 9 bases between. This CDR3 has 14 residues. Germline CDR1 and CDR2: SGHAT and FQNNGV. CDR3 protein: CASSYGQLNTEAFF. The CDR3 bases are TGTGCCAGCAGCTATGGACAGTTGAACACTGAAGCTTTCTTT.

The chain uses TRBV18 and TRBJ2-3; perhaps TRBD2 as D (6 bases). The V gene's germline CDR1 is KGHSH and CDR2 LQKENI. The V and J ends lost 2 bases and 0 bases respectively, with 6 bases between them. The CDR3 has 14 residues. CDR3 in DNA: TGTGCCAGCTCACCAGGGGGGAGCACAGATACGCAGTATTTT. This sequence encodes CASSPGGSTDTQYF.

The chain has TRBV6-5 and TRBJ1-1; D remains unclear. Germline V CDR1 and CDR2: MNHEY, SVGAGI. The germline V and J ends were trimmed by 8 bases and 1 base, with 14 bases remaining between them. The CDR3 consists of 14 residues. In nucleotides, the CDR3 is TGTGCCAGCGTGGGAGTCCGGGGGAACACTGAAGCTTTCTTT. The encoded protein is CASVGVRGNTEAFF.

The J gene is TRBJ2-6, the V gene TRBV7-8; possibly TRBD1 for D (5 bases). This CDR3 is built from 13 residues. Germline assignment: CDR1 SGHVS and CDR2 FQNEAQ. V gave up 8 bases and J gave up 2 bases, with 7 bases separating them. In nucleotides, the CDR3 is TGTGCCAGCGGGGCGGCTGGGGCCAACGTCCTGACTTTC. It yields the protein CASGAAGANVLTF. Full variable domain (missing parts from reference TRBV7-8 and TRBJ2-6): GAGVSQSPRYKVAKRGQDVALRCDPISGHVSLFWYQQALGQGPEFLTYFQNEAQLDKSGLPSDRFFAERPEGSVSTLKIQRTQQEDSAVYLCASGAAGANVLTFGAGSRLTVL.

The chain is built from TRBV30 and TRBJ2-1; TRBD2 might be the D (5 bases). Germline CDR1 is GTSNPN and CDR2 is SVGIG (reference sequence). The CDR3 is made up of 14 amino acids. Trimming pared 4 bases from V and 7 bases from J, leaving 17 bases between. The CDR3 reads CAWITDGVFNEQFF. For the CDR3, the DNA is TGTGCCTGGATCACGGACGGGGTTTTTAATGAGCAGTTCTTC.